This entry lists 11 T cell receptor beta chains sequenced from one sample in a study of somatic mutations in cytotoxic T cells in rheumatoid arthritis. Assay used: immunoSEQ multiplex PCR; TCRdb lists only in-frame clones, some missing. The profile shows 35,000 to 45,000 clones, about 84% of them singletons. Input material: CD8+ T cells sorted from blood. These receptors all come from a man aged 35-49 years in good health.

CDR3 protein: CATRWGNEQFF. CDR3 bases: TGTGCCACCCGATGGGGGAATGAGCAGTTCTTC. The chain has TRBV6-6 and TRBJ2-1, with D tentatively TRBD1 or TRBD2 (5 bases each). Trimming shortened V by 10 bases and J by 7 bases, and 11 bases separated the two germline ends. The CDR3 covers 11 residues. The germline CDR1 and CDR2 sequences are MNHNY and SVGAGI (reference sequence).

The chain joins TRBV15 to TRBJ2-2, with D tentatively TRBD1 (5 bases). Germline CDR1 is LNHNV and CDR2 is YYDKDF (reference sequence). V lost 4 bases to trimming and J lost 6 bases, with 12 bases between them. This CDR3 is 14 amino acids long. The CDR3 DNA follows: TGTGCCACCAGCACCCCCCAGGGATCCGGGGAGCTGTTTTTT. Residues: CATSTPQGSGELFF.

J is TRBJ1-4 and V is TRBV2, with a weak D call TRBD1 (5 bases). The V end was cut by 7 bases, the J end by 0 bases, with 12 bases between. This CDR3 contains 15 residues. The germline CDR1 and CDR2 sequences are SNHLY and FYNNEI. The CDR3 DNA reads TGTGCCAGCATACAAGGGGCCACAACTAATGAAAAACTGTTTTTT. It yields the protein CASIQGATTNEKLFF.

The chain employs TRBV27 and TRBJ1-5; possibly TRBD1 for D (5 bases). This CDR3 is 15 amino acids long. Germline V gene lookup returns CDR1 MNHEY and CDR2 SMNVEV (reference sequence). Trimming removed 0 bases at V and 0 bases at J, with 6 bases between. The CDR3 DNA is TGTGCCAGCAGTTTATCTGGGGCTAGCAATCAGCCCCAGCATTTT. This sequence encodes CASSLSGASNQPQHF.

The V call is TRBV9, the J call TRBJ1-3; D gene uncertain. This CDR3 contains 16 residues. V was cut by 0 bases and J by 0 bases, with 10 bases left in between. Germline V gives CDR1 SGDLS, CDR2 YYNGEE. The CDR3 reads CASSVGLDYSGNTIYF. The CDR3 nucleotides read TGTGCCAGCAGCGTAGGGCTGGATTACTCTGGAAACACCATATATTTT.

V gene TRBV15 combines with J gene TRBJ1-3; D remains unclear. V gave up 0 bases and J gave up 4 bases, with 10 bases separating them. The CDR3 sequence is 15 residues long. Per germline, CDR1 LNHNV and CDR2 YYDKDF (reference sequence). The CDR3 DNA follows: TGTGCCACCAGCAGAGATCGGGAGGGAGGAAACACCATATATTTT. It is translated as CATSRDREGGNTIYF.

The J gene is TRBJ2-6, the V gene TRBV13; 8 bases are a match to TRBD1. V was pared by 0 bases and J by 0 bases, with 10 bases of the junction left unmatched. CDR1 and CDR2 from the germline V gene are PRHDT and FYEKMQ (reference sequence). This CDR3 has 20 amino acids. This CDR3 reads CASSLGTGDPAVSGANVLTF. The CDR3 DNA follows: TGTGCCAGCAGCTTAGGGACAGGGGACCCCGCAGTCTCTGGGGCCAACGTCCTGACTTTC.

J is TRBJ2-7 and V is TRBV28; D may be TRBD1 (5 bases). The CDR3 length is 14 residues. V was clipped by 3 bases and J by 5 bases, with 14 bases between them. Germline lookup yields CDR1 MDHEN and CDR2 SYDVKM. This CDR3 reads CASSLIRVNDEQYF. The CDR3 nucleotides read TGTGCCAGCAGTTTGATCAGGGTGAATGACGAGCAGTACTTC.

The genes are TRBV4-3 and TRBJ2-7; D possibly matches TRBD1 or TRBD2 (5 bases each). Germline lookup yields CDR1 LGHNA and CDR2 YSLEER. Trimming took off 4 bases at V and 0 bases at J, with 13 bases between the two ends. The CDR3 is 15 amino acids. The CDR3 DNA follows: TGCGCCAGCAGCCCCGGGACGGCAGGCTCCTACGAGCAGTACTTC. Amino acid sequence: CASSPGTAGSYEQYF.

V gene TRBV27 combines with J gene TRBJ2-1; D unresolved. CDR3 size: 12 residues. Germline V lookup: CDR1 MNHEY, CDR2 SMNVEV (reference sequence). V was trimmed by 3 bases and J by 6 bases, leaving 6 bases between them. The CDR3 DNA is TGTGCCAGCAGTTTCGGCCTCAATGAGCAGTTCTTC. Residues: CASSFGLNEQFF.

The CDR3 is CASSLIPGSSGEQDTQYF. The CDR3 nucleotides read TGTGCCAGCAGCTTGATCCCGGGTTCTAGCGGGGAACAAGATACGCAGTATTTT. The J gene is TRBJ2-3, the V gene TRBV7-9; 9 bases map to TRBD2. Germline-derived CDR1 and CDR2 are SEHNR and FQNEAQ (reference sequence). Trimming took 3 bases from V and 5 from J; bases not matched to a gene: 15. CDR3 length equals 18 residues.